This TCR beta chain was obtained from a study of control samples from healthy donors and cancer patients. Measured with immunoSEQ multiplex PCR; TCRdb has only the in-frame clones, and not every one. The sample consists of 2,400 or so clones, 95% to 98% of them appearing once. The CDR3 runs to 14 residues. CDR1 LGHDT and CDR2 YNNKEL come from the germline V gene (reference sequence). The ends were cut back, 0 bases at V and 7 bases at J, with 11 bases in the middle. This TCR was sampled from a man between 70 and 80 years old with head and neck cancer. The chain carries TRBV3-1 (or the pseudogene TRBV3-2) and TRBJ2-3; possibly TRBD2 for D (7 bases). The specimen was PBMCs. CDR3 protein: CASSQDGGANTQYF. CDR3 DNA: TGTGCCAGCAGCCAAGATGGGGGGGCAAATACGCAGTATTTT.